Below, 5 T cell receptor beta chains from the same sample are listed, as sequenced in a study of blood T cell repertoires in COVID-19. Generated by immunoSEQ multiplex PCR, the TCRdb table keeps only in-frame clones and is missing some. This table holds 200,000 to 250,000 clones, 80% to 85% found once. Sequenced input: peripheral blood. The receptor set was obtained from a woman in her twenties or thirties who had recovered from COVID-19.

The chain carries TRBV30 and TRBJ1-3, with unresolved D. The V end was cut by 2 bases, the J end by 4 bases, with 6 bases between. The CDR3 length is 12 residues. The germline CDR1 and CDR2 sequences are GTSNPN and SVGIG (reference sequence). The CDR3 coding sequence is TGTGCCTGGAGTACTGCCGGAAACACCATATATTTT. Residues: CAWSTAGNTIYF. Together with reference TRBV30 and TRBJ1-3, the CDR3 gives the full variable domain: SQTIHQWPATLVQPVGSPLSLECTVEGTSNPNLYWYRQAAGRGLQLLFYSVGIGQISSEVPQNLSASRPQDRQFILSSKKLLLSDSGFYLCAWSTAGNTIYFGEGSWLTVV.

This chain connects TRBV27 to TRBJ2-7; D not resolved. Trimming cost V 8 bases and J 0 bases, with 17 bases left between them. Per germline, CDR1 MNHEY and CDR2 SMNVEV (reference sequence). There are 15 residues in the CDR3. The CDR3 nucleotides are TGTGCCAGCCTAGACTCGGCGGCGAGCTCCTACGAGCAGTACTTC. This gives the protein CASLDSAASSYEQYF.

The chain combines TRBV11-2 with TRBJ1-2; 8 nucleotides agree with TRBD1. The V gene end was trimmed by 5 bases and the J gene end by 3 bases; junction bases not matched to a gene: 14. Per germline, CDR1 SGHAT and CDR2 FQNNGV. This CDR3 region has 17 residues. The CDR3 bases are TGTGCCAGCAGCCCGGTTTTCAGGGGGCTACCGGACTATGGCTACACCTTC. Protein: CASSPVFRGLPDYGYTF.

V and J are TRBV19 and TRBJ2-1; D is possibly TRBD1 (5 bases). The CDR3 is made up of 16 amino acids. V dropped 0 bases and J dropped 4 bases, with 13 bases sitting between them. Germline V lookup: CDR1 LNHDA, CDR2 SQIVND (reference sequence). CDR3 nucleotides: TGTGCCAGTAGTATAGAAGGGCAGGGCCCTTACAATGAGCAGTTCTTC. Translating it yields CASSIEGQGPYNEQFF. Using reference TRBV19 and TRBJ2-1 for the parts outside the CDR3, the full variable domain is DGGITQSPKYLFRKEGQNVTLSCEQNLNHDAMYWYRQDPGQGLRLIYYSQIVNDFQKGDIAEGYSVSREKKESFPLTVTSAQKNPTAFYLCASSIEGQGPYNEQFFGPGTRLTVL.

This clone appeared once. This chain joins TRBV5-1 and TRBJ1-4; TRBD1 matches 10 bases. Looked up from germline, CDR1 is SGHRS and CDR2 is YFSETQ. This CDR3 comprises 14 residues. The trim removed 4 bases at V and 8 bases at J, leaving 5 bases unmatched. The CDR3, as DNA: TGCGCCAGCAGCCGGGACAGGGGAAACGAAAAACTGTTTTTT. Residues: CASSRDRGNEKLFF.